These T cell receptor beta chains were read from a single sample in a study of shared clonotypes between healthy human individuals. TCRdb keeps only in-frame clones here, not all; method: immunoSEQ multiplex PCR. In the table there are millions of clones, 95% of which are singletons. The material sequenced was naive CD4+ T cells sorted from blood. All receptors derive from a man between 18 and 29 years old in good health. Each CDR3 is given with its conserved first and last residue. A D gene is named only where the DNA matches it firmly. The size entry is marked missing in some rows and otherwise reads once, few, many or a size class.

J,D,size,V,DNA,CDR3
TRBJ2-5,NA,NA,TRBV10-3,TGTGCCATCAGTGACTTGGAGACCCAGTACTTC,CAISDLETQYF
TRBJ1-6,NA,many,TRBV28,TGTGCCAGCAGTGAAAACATGGCCCCTCTCCACTTT,CASSENMAPLHF
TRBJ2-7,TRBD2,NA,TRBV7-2,TGTGCCAGCAGCTCGGGGACTAGCGGGAGCTCCTACGAGCAGTACTTC,CASSSGTSGSSYEQYF
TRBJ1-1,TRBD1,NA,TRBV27,TGTGCCAGCAGTTTCTTCCCTTGGACAGGGGGCGTAGGTACTGAAGCTTTCTTT,CASSFFPWTGGVGTEAFF
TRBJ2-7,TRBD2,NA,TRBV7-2,TGTGCCAGCAGCACCACCCGGACTAGCGGGAGAACGTACTTC,CASSTTRTSGRTYF
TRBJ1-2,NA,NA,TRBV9,TGTGCCAGCAGCGTAGATATCTCGCATGGCTACACCTTC,CASSVDISHGYTF
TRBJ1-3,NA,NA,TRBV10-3,TGTGCCATCAGTGAGTCAAGGCTACCCCTACTCCACTCTGGAAACACCATATATTTT,CAISESRLPLLHSGNTIYF
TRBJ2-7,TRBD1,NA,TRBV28,TGTGCCAGCAGGCCCACAGGGGCCAATTCCTACGAGCAGTACTTC,CASRPTGANSYEQYF
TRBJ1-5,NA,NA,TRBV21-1,TGTGCCAGCACCCCTGGGACAGGGGATGTGGGTAGCAATCAGCCCCAGCATTTT,CASTPGTGDVGSNQPQHF
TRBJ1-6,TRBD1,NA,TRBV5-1,TGCGCCAGCAGCTTGCACCGGGACAGCCAAGAACCCCTCCACTTT,CASSLHRDSQEPLHF
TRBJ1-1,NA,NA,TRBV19,TGTGCCAGTTTAACATGGAACACTGAAGCTTTCTTT,CASLTWNTEAFF
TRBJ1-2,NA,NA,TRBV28,TGTGCCAGCAGAGTTAGCGGGAGGGTCCTGGATGGCTACACCTTC,CASRVSGRVLDGYTF
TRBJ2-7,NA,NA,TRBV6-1,TGTGCCAGCAGTGAACGGCGGAATTCCGAGCAGTACTTC,CASSERRNSEQYF
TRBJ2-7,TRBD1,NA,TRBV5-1,TGCGCCAGCAGCTTGGGGGGACAGAACCCCTACGAGCAGTACTTC,CASSLGGQNPYEQYF
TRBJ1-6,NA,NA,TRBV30,TGTGCCTGGCGGACGGAGGATAATTCACCCCTCCACTTT,CAWRTEDNSPLHF
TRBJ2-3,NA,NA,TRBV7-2,TGTGCCAGCAGCTTAGTCTGGTCTGGGGATACGCAGTATTTT,CASSLVWSGDTQYF
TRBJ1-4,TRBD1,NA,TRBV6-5,TGTGCCAGCAGTTACTCGATTGGACAGGGGAGGAAAAAACTGTTTTTT,CASSYSIGQGRKKLFF
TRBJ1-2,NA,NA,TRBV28,TGTGCCAGCAGTTCCAGGGGACGGGACTATGGCTACACCTTC,CASSSRGRDYGYTF
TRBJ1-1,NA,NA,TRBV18,TGTGCCAGCTCACCACTACCTCCCCCCGGAGGCACTGAAGCTTTCTTT,CASSPLPPPGGTEAFF
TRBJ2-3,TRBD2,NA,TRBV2,TGTGCCAGCTGTCTAGCGGGGGTCACAGATACGCAGTATTTT,CASCLAGVTDTQYF
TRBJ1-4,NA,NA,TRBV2,TGTGCCAGCAGTGAAGCGCCCCCGCGCGACGAAAAACTGTTTTTT,CASSEAPPRDEKLFF
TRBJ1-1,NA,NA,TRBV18,TGTGCCAGCTCACCACTCGGAGGGGAAGCTTTCTTT,CASSPLGGEAFF
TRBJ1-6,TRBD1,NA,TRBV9,TGTGCCAGCAGCGTAGAGGGGGCGGAAAATTCACCCCTCCACTTT,CASSVEGAENSPLHF
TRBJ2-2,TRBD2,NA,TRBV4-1,TGCGCCAGCAGCCAAACGGGAGGGTTCACCGGGGAGCTGTTTTTT,CASSQTGGFTGELFF
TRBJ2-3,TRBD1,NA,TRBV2,TGTGCCAGCAGGGACAGGGGGATTTATACGCAGTATTTT,CASRDRGIYTQYF